The 3 T cell receptor beta chains presented below share a single source sample, sequenced in a study of blood T cell repertoires in COVID-19. The protocol was immunoSEQ multiplex PCR, while the TCRdb copy is restricted to in-frame clones and leaves out a portion. The sample lists 450,000 to 500,000 clones, 80% to 90% seen once, with approximately 2.9% in the top ten. The sequencing sample was made of peripheral blood. The origin of the receptors is a human donor in a cohort sampled during active COVID-19.

CDR3 DNA: TGTGCCTGGAGTAACAGGGGCCGGGAGACCCAGTACTTC. The encoded protein is CAWSNRGRETQYF. The chain combines TRBV30 with TRBJ2-5; 7 positions agree with TRBD1. V lost 2 bases and J lost 5; bases outside the gene matches: 5. The CDR3 has 13 amino acids. Per the germline V gene, CDR1 is GTSNPN and CDR2 is SVGIG (reference sequence).

The chain employs TRBV11-3 and TRBJ2-7; 11 positions match TRBD2. The CDR3 totals 15 residues. V was pared by 3 bases and J by 1 base, with 2 bases of the junction left unmatched. The germline gives CDR1 SGHNT, CDR2 YENEEA. The CDR3 reads CASSFGTSGSYEQYF. CDR3 sequence (DNA): TGTGCCAGCAGCTTTGGGACTAGCGGTTCCTACGAGCAGTACTTC.

This rearrangement joins TRBV10-3 to TRBJ2-2; 8 positions agree with TRBD2. This CDR3 comprises 16 residues. Germline V gene data show CDR1 as ENHRY and CDR2 as SYGVKD. After removal of 2 bases from V and 6 bases from J, the junction contained 8 bases not matched to a gene. In DNA, the CDR3 is TGTGCCATCAGTGAGCCGCCGGGAGGGCCGGCCGGGGAGCTGTTTTTT. Translated: CAISEPPGGPAGELFF.